Following are 21 T cell receptor beta chains from one sample sequenced in a study of radiation and T cells in renal cell carcinoma. Generated by immunoSEQ multiplex PCR, the TCRdb table keeps only in-frame clones and is missing some. This sample has some 80,000 clones; over 65% occur once, and the top ten carry 2% to 3%. Time point in this sample: blood 4 weeks post-SBRT, at nephrectomy. Specified treatment: 15 Gy SBRT to primary tumor, nephrectomy 4 weeks later. The specimen was blood, collected from a patient whose treatment included radiotherapy and nephrectomy. The origin of the receptors is a woman in her fifties or sixties with renal cell carcinoma.

V usage is TRBV6-1 and J usage is TRBJ2-7; a possible D gene is TRBD1 (5 bases). V dropped 4 bases and J dropped 5 bases, with 18 bases sitting between them. The CDR3 spans 15 residues. The germline gives CDR1 MNHNS, CDR2 SASEGT. CDR3 DNA sequence: TGTGCCAGCAGTGCAAGGGGCTACGTGACCGACGAGCAGTACTTC. Amino acids: CASSARGYVTDEQYF.

This clone was seen once. The V and J genes are TRBV6-1 and TRBJ2-1, with D possibly called TRBD1 or TRBD2 (7 bases each). The CDR3 is 14 amino acids. The V and J ends lost 6 bases and 9 bases respectively, with 18 bases between them. The V gene's germline CDR1 is MNHNS and CDR2 SASEGT. The CDR3 DNA is TGTGCCAGCAGCTTAGGTGACAGGGAGGGTGAGCAGTTCTTC. This sequence encodes CASSLGDREGEQFF.

This chain uses TRBV19 with TRBJ2-3; possibly TRBD2 for D (5 bases). V was clipped by 7 bases and J by 0 bases, with 11 bases between them. Germline V gene lookup returns CDR1 LNHDA and CDR2 SQIVND (reference sequence). This CDR3 is built from 14 residues. The CDR3 loop is CASTSSSSTDTQYF. Here the CDR3 DNA reads TGTGCCAGTACGTCTAGCAGCAGCACAGATACGCAGTATTTT.

On this clone: One junction end disagrees with the germline gene, perhaps due to a read error. The sample has other DNA sequences that encode this CDR3 too. This chain joins TRBV6-5 and TRBJ2-2; maybe TRBD2 (6 bases). The CDR3 sequence is 15 residues long. Germline V gene data show CDR1 as MNHEY and CDR2 as SVGAGI. As DNA, the CDR3 is TGCGCCAGCAGCCTCTCCGGGACTCGGACCGGGGAGCTGTTTTTT. Protein: CASSLSGTRTGELFF.

This chain joins TRBV28 and TRBJ2-7, with D perhaps given as TRBD1 or TRBD2 (6 bases each). The V gene lost 4 bases and the J gene lost 4 bases, with 17 bases spanning the gap. CDR3 length: 15 amino acids. CDR1 and CDR2 from the germline V gene are MDHEN and SYDVKM. For the CDR3, the DNA is TGTGCCAGCAGTTCCCCTGGGGGGCCCGGGTACGAGCAGTACTTC. It is translated as CASSSPGGPGYEQYF.

The V and J genes are TRBV9 and TRBJ1-1, with 8 bases lining up with TRBD1. The ends lost 4 bases at V and 1 base at J; junction bases unmatched: 6. Germline lookup yields CDR1 SGDLS and CDR2 YYNGEE. The CDR3 contains 15 residues. The CDR3 DNA reads as TGTGCCAGCAGCCCAGGGGGCGGAGAGAACACTGAAGCTTTCTTT. Translation: CASSPGGGENTEAFF. Based on the CDR3 plus reference TRBV9 and TRBJ1-1, the full variable domain is DSGVTQTPKHLITATGQRVTLRCSPRSGDLSVYWYQQSLDQGLQFLIQYYNGEERAKGNILERFSAQQFPDLHSELNLSSLELGDSALYFCASSPGGGENTEAFFGQGTRLTVV.

The chain combines TRBV5-1 with TRBJ2-2; possibly TRBD2 for D (5 bases). The CDR3 loop spans 16 amino acids. CDR1 SGHRS and CDR2 YFSETQ come from the germline V gene. Trimming removed 4 bases at V and 0 bases at J, with 13 bases between. CDR3 sequence: CASSRKDGANTGELFF. CDR3 bases: TGCGCCAGCAGCCGAAAAGACGGGGCGAACACCGGGGAGCTGTTTTTT.

The chain employs TRBV25-1 and TRBJ1-1; D remains ambiguous. CDR3 size: 12 residues. V lost 6 bases to trimming and J lost 2 bases, with 7 bases between them. Germline V gene sequence: CDR1 MGHDK, CDR2 SYGVNS. CDR3 nucleotide sequence: TGTGCCAGCAGCGAGGGCAACACTGAAGCTTTCTTT. Its translation: CASSEGNTEAFF.

The rearrangement links TRBV7-2 to TRBJ1-2, with D unresolved. V lost 2 bases, J lost 8 bases, and 12 bases lay in between. From germline, CDR1 is SGHTA and CDR2 FQGNSA. The CDR3 runs 13 residues. The CDR3 protein is CASSLLPIEGYTF. CDR3 bases: TGTGCCAGCAGCTTACTCCCTATTGAGGGCTACACCTTC. Full variable domain (missing parts from reference TRBV7-2 and TRBJ1-2): GAGVSQSPSNKVTEKGKDVELRCDPISGHTALYWYRQSLGQGLEFLIYFQGNSAPDKSGLPSDRFSAERTGGSVSTLTIQRTQQEDSAVYLCASSLLPIEGYTFGSGTRLTVV.

This clone was counted between two and nine times. This chain connects TRBV11-1 to TRBJ2-3, with TRBD2 identical over 8 bases. Germline lookup yields CDR1 SGHAT and CDR2 FQDESV (reference sequence). The junction had 3 bases not matched to a gene; V was cut back by 3 bases and J by 4 bases. The CDR3 extends over 14 amino acids. The CDR3, as DNA: TGTGCCAGCAGCTTGGCGGGAGGTGCAGATACGCAGTATTTT. This translates into CASSLAGGADTQYF.

This clone was detected once. This chain links TRBV5-1 with TRBJ2-2; TRBD2 agrees at 9 bases. Germline-derived CDR1 and CDR2 are SGHRS and YFSETQ. V shed 4 bases, J shed 2 bases, and the junction held 3 bases outside the gene matches. The CDR3 is made up of 15 amino acids. The CDR3 spells CASSRGGANTGELFF. CDR3 DNA: TGCGCCAGCAGCCGCGGGGGGGCCAACACCGGGGAGCTGTTTTTT.

The chain recombines TRBV9 with TRBJ2-3, with 10 bases that match TRBD2. The V and J ends lost 4 bases and 5 bases, in that order; junction bases with no gene match: 4. In germline, CDR1 is SGDLS, CDR2 YYNGEE. This CDR3 region has 14 residues. The CDR3 reads CASSPLAGEDTQYF. CDR3 coding DNA: TGTGCCAGCAGCCCGCTAGCGGGAGAAGATACGCAGTATTTT.

This clone was seen a few times. The chain has TRBV29-1 and TRBJ2-1; TRBD2 aligns across 8 bases. V was clipped by 3 bases and J by 4 bases; unmatched bases: 8. This CDR3 comprises 15 residues. In germline, CDR1 is SQVTM, CDR2 ANQGSEA. CDR3 nucleotide sequence: TGCAGCGTTGATTTCCGGGAGGGCCTGTACAATGAGCAGTTCTTC. Its protein product is CSVDFREGLYNEQFF.

CDR3 amino acids: CASSFRRASKTEAFF. The CDR3 coding sequence is TGTGCCAGCAGCTTTAGACGCGCCTCAAAAACTGAAGCTTTCTTT. The genes are TRBV11-1 and TRBJ1-1; no firm D call. CDR1 and CDR2 from the germline V gene are SGHAT and FQDESV (reference sequence). The CDR3 is 15 residues long. The germline V and J ends were trimmed by 3 bases and 5 bases, with 16 bases remaining between them.

The chain links TRBV6-5 to TRBJ1-1; no clear D gene. The V and J ends lost 6 bases and 3 bases respectively, with 11 bases between them. Germline loops: CDR1 MNHEY, CDR2 SVGAGI. The CDR3 has 13 residues. DNA for the CDR3: TGTGCCAGCAGACCTGACCGATACACTGAAGCTTTCTTT. This gives the protein CASRPDRYTEAFF.

The rearrangement uses TRBV7-9 and TRBJ2-1; the match to TRBD1 covers 10 bases. From germline, CDR1 is SEHNR and CDR2 FQNEAQ (reference sequence). The V and J ends lost 2 bases and 7 bases, in that order; junction bases with no gene match: 8. The CDR3 runs 16 residues. The CDR3 loop reads CASSLLGTGVFNEQFF. The DNA of the CDR3 is TGTGCCAGCAGCTTATTAGGGACAGGGGTGTTTAATGAGCAGTTCTTC.

The chain recombines TRBV28 with TRBJ2-3, with D perhaps matching TRBD2 (6 bases). This CDR3 spans 12 amino acids. V dropped 3 bases and J dropped 6 bases, with 7 bases sitting between them. Germline-derived CDR1 and CDR2 are MDHEN and SYDVKM. In nucleotides, the CDR3 is TGTGCCAGCAGTTTTGGGGGGGATACGCAGTATTTT. The encoded protein is CASSFGGDTQYF.

This chain joins TRBV5-6 and TRBJ2-7; 16 nucleotides match TRBD2. This CDR3 spans 17 amino acids. Trimming at V came to 4 bases and at J to 5 bases, leaving 9 bases not matched to a gene. CDR1 and CDR2 from the germline V gene are SGHDT and YYEEEE. In nucleotides, the CDR3 is TGTGCCAGCAGCCTAGGGACTAGCGGGGGGGCCCTGCACGAGCAGTACTTC. Amino acid sequence: CASSLGTSGGALHEQYF.

This clone has a handful of counts. The CDR3 protein is CASSEAWGTGLHEQYF. The CDR3 DNA reads as TGTGCCAGCAGTGAAGCTTGGGGGACAGGGCTTCACGAGCAGTACTTC. This sequence joins TRBV6-1 and TRBJ2-7; 9 bases map to TRBD1. V gave up 0 bases and J gave up 5 bases; unmatched junction bases: 8. The CDR3 runs 16 residues. Per germline, CDR1 MNHNS and CDR2 SASEGT.

This clone was seen a few times. V is TRBV6-1 and J is TRBJ1-1, with D tentatively TRBD1 (6 bases). This CDR3 has 15 residues. CDR1 is MNHNS and CDR2 is SASEGT in the germline V gene. Trimming pared 5 bases from V and 0 bases from J, leaving 13 bases between. Here the CDR3 reads CASSTDRYMNTEAFF. The CDR3 DNA reads as TGTGCCAGCAGTACGGACAGATACATGAACACTGAAGCTTTCTTT.

This chain uses TRBV7-9 with TRBJ2-1; D gene ambiguous. CDR3 size: 12 residues. The V gene lost 5 bases and the J gene lost 5 bases, with 7 bases spanning the gap. Germline V gene lookup returns CDR1 SEHNR and CDR2 FQNEAQ (reference sequence). The CDR3 protein is CASSKLDNEQFF. CDR3 in DNA: TGTGCCAGCAGCAAACTCGACAATGAGCAGTTCTTC.